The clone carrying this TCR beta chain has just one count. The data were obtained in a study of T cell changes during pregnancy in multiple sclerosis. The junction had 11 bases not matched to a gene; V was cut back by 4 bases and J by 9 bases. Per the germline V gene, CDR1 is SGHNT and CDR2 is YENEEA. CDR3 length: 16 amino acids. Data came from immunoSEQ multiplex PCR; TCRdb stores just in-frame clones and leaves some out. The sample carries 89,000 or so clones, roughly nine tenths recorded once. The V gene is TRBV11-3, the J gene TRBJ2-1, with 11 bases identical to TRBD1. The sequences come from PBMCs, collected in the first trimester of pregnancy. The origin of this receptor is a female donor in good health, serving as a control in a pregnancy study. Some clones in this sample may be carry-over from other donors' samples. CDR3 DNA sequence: TGTGCCAGCAGCTGGACGACCGGGACAGGGGGACGTGAGCAGTTCTTC. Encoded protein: CASSWTTGTGGREQFF.